The T cell receptor (beta chain) described here comes from a study of radiation and T cells in renal cell carcinoma. As to this clone: Its antigen is currently unknown.

Using immunoSEQ multiplex PCR, the repertoire was profiled, and TCRdb retains in-frame clones only, with some absent. The sample comprises more than 14,000 clones, 62% of which are singletons, and 15% to 20% rests with the top ten. Study conclusions and caveats: Intratumoral heterogeneity was not captured in these approximately 1 g regions. Compared with controls, irradiated tumors had more, larger dominant CDR3 motifs. In nephrectomy-only tumors, top 100 clonotypes averaged 43%, versus roughly 50% irradiated.

V was clipped by 3 bases and J by 7 bases, with 15 bases between them. The CDR3 is made up of 14 amino acids. Germline CDR1 SEHNR, CDR2 FQNEAQ (reference sequence). Treatment in this sample: treatment-naive control, cytoreductive nephrectomy. Controls included a few female and around ten male donors, resected 2011 to 2014. This chain connects TRBV7-9 to TRBJ1-2; D is uncertain. Sequences were derived from tumor tissue, sampled from a patient whose treatment was nephrectomy without radiotherapy. The source is a man in his sixties with renal cell carcinoma. CDR3 DNA: TGTGCCAGCAGCTTCCCGGGGTTGAGCTCTGGCTACACCTTC. Translation gives CASSFPGLSSGYTF.